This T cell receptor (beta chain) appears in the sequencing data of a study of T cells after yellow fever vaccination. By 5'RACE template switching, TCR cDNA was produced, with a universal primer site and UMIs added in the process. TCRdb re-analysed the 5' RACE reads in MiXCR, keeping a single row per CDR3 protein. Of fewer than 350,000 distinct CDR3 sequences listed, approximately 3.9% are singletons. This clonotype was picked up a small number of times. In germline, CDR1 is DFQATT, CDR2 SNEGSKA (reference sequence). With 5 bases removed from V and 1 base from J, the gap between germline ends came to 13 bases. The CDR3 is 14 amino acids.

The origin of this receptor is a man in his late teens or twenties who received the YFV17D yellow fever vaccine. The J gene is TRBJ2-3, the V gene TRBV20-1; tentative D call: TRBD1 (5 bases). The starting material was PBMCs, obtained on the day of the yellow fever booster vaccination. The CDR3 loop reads CSADPQGRTDTQYF. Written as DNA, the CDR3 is TGCAGTGCTGATCCCCAGGGCCGCACAGATACGCAGTATTTT.